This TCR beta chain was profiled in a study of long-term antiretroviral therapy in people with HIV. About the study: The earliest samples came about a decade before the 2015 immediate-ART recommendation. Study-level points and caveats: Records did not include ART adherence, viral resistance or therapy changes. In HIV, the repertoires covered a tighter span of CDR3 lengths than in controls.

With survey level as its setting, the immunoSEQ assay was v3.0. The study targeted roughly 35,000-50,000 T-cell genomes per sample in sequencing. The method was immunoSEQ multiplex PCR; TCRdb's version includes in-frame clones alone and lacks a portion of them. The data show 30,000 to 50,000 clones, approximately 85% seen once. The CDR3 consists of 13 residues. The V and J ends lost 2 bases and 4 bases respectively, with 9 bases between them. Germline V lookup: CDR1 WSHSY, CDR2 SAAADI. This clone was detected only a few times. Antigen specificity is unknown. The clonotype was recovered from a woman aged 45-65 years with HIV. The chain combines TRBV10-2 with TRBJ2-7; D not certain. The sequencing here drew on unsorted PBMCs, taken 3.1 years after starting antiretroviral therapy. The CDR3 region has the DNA TGCGCCAGCAGTGAGACAGCTCGATACGAGCAGTACTTC. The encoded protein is CASSETARYEQYF.